This T cell receptor beta chain was obtained from a study of shared clonotypes between healthy human individuals. Study-level results: Naive subsets generally had larger estimated richness than memory subsets. Only a few donors were included, so the genetic and exposure-history diversity represented was limited. In this cohort, only blood was sampled, and tissue repertoires likely differ.

As for this clone: Its antigen is unidentified.

Original processing methods: Filtering was not the same, since immunoSEQ gave junction-only sequences without quality scores. TCRdb keeps only in-frame clones here, not all; method: immunoSEQ multiplex PCR. Clone size and V and J calls were adopted from that table, with D and trimming inferred from the DNA. Among some 1.4 million clones listed, roughly 96% were seen once. The V end was cut by 2 bases, the J end by 4 bases, with 21 bases between. Per germline, CDR1 SGHRS and CDR2 YFSETQ. The CDR3 is made up of 17 amino acids. The sample comprised naive CD4+ T cells sorted from blood. Specified subset: CD45RA+ positively selected. V and J are TRBV5-1 and TRBJ1-1; possible D gene TRBD1, 6 bases. The sequence was collected from a young man in good health. CDR3 nucleotide sequence: TGCGCCAGCAGCTTAGACAGGTGGAGACCCAGGGGCACTGAAGCTTTCTTT. This codes for CASSLDRWRPRGTEAFF. Filled out from reference TRBV5-1 and TRBJ1-1, the complete variable domain reads KAGVTQTPRYLIKTRGQQVTLSCSPISGHRSVSWYQQTPGQGLQFLFEYFSETQRNKGNFPGRFSGRQFSNSRSEMNVSTLELGDSALYLCASSLDRWRPRGTEAFFGQGTRLTVV.